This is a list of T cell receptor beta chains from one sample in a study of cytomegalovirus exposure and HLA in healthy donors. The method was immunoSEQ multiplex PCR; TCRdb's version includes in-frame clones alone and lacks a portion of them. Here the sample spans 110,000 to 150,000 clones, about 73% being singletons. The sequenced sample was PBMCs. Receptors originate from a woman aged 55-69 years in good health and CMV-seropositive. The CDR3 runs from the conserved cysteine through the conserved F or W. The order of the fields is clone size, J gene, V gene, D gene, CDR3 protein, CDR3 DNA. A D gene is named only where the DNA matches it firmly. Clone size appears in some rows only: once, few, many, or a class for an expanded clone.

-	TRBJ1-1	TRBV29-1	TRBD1	CSVVTRDRSMNTEAFF	TGCAGCGTTGTAACTCGGGACAGGTCCATGAACACTGAAGCTTTCTTT
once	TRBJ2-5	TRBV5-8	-	CASTIPGHQGTQYF	TGTGCCAGCACCATACCGGGACACCAAGGGACCCAGTACTTC
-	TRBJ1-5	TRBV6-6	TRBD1	CASNRQGVGNQPQHF	TGTGCCAGCAACAGACAGGGAGTGGGCAATCAGCCCCAGCATTTT
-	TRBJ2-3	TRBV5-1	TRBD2	CASSATGGWQYF	TGCGCCAGCAGCGCGACGGGGGGATGGCAGTATTTT
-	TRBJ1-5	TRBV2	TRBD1	CASSLTGGRNQPQHF	TGTGCCAGCAGTCTGACAGGGGGCCGGAATCAGCCCCAGCATTTT
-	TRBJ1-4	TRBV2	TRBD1	CASSVSGTGSFPNEKLFF	TGTGCCAGCAGTGTGTCCGGGACAGGGTCCTTCCCTAATGAAAAACTGTTTTTT
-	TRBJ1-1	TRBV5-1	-	CASSLGGTGTEAFF	TGCGCCAGCAGCTTGGGGGGTACAGGCACTGAAGCTTTCTTT
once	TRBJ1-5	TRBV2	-	CASSVYSNQPQHF	TGTGCCAGCAGTGTCTACTCCAATCAGCCCCAGCATTTT
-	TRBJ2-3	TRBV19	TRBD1	CASRKATRTGNADTQYF	TGTGCCAGTAGAAAGGCAACCCGGACAGGGAACGCAGATACGCAGTATTTT
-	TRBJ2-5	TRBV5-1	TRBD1	CASSPDRPKETQYF	TGCGCCAGCAGCCCGGACAGGCCAAAGGAGACCCAGTACTTC
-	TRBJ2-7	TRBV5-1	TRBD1	CASSPLQGLVHEQYF	TGCGCCAGCAGCCCCCTACAGGGGTTGGTCCACGAGCAGTACTTC
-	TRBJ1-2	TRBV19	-	CASSPDRGRANYGYTF	TGTGCCAGTAGTCCTGATCGCGGCAGAGCTAACTATGGCTACACCTTC
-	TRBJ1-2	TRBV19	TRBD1	CASGQGVDYGYTF	TGTGCCAGTGGACAGGGAGTGGACTATGGCTACACCTTC
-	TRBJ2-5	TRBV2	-	CASRVGETQYF	TGTGCCAGCAGGGTCGGAGAGACCCAGTACTTC
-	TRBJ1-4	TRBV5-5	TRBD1	CASSHLGQDEKLFF	TGTGCCAGCAGCCACTTAGGACAGGATGAAAAACTGTTTTTT
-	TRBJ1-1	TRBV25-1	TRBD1	CASSQTGITEAFF	TGTGCCAGCAGCCAGACAGGGATCACTGAAGCTTTCTTT
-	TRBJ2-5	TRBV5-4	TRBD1	CASSSTGAHQETQYF	TGTGCCAGCAGCTCAACAGGGGCACACCAAGAGACCCAGTACTTC
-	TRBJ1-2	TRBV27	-	CASSSINRVSYGYTF	TGTGCCAGCAGTTCAATTAACAGGGTTAGCTATGGCTACACCTTC
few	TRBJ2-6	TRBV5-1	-	CASQGVSGANVLTF	TGCGCCAGCCAAGGGGTTTCTGGGGCCAACGTCCTGACTTTC
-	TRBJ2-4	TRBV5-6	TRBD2	CASRRSSGSVDIQYF	TGTGCCAGCAGGAGGTCTAGCGGGAGTGTGGACATTCAGTACTTC
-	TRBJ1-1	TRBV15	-	CATSRDGGEGTEAFF	TGTGCCACCAGCAGAGATGGTGGGGAGGGCACTGAAGCTTTCTTT
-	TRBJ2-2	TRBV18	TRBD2	CASSPTSGRGAGELFF	TGTGCCAGCTCACCAACTAGCGGGAGAGGAGCCGGGGAGCTGTTTTTT
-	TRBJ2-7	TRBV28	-	CASSPGPRGSNEQYF	TGTGCCAGCAGTCCCGGACCACGGGGGAGCAACGAGCAGTACTTC
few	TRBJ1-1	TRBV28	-	CASKGARNTEAFF	TGTGCCAGCAAAGGGGCAAGGAACACTGAAGCTTTCTTT
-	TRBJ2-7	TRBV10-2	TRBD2	CASSVNHGEGEQYF	TGCGCCAGCAGTGTAAACCACGGGGAGGGCGAGCAGTACTTC
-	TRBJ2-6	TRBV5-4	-	CASSLAGISGANVLTF	TGTGCCAGCAGCTTGGCGGGAATCTCTGGGGCCAACGTCCTGACTTTC
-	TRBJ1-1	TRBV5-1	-	CASSLEGGRPLNTEAFF	TGCGCCAGCAGCTTGGAGGGAGGGAGGCCCTTGAACACTGAAGCTTTCTTT
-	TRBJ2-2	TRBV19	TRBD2	CATPAASGSPTGELFF	TGTGCCACCCCGGCGGCTAGCGGGAGTCCCACCGGGGAGCTGTTTTTT
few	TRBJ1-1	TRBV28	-	CASSLGQNTEAFF	TGTGCCAGCAGTTTAGGGCAGAACACTGAAGCTTTCTTT
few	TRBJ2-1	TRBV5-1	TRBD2	CASSLVSSGRVGNEQFF	TGCGCCAGCAGCTTGGTTTCTAGCGGGAGGGTAGGCAATGAGCAGTTCTTC
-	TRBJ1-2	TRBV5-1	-	CASSSTRGGYGYTF	TGCGCCAGCAGCTCCACCCGGGGAGGGTATGGCTACACCTTC
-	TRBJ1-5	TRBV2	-	CASSTGLGVQPQHF	TGTGCCAGCAGCACAGGGTTAGGGGTTCAGCCCCAGCATTTT
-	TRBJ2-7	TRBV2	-	CASRDNTYEQYF	TGTGCCAGCAGGGACAATACCTACGAGCAGTACTTC
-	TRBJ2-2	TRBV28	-	CASSFGGSGTGELFF	TGTGCCAGCAGTTTCGGCGGGTCCGGCACCGGGGAGCTGTTTTTT
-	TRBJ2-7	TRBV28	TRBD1	CASREQGASGGQYF	TGTGCCAGCAGGGAACAGGGGGCGTCGGGGGGGCAGTACTTC
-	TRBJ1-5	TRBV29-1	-	CSVGQGNQPQHF	TGCAGCGTTGGACAGGGCAATCAGCCCCAGCATTTT
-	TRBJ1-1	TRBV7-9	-	CASSSFSTEAFF	TGTGCCAGCAGCTCATTCAGCACTGAAGCTTTCTTT
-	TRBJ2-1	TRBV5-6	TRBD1	CASINRGYNEQFF	TGTGCCAGCATCAACAGGGGATACAATGAGCAGTTCTTC
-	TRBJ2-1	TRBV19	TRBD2	CASNLRLAGGPRGNEQFF	TGTGCCAGTAATCTTCGACTAGCGGGAGGGCCTAGGGGAAATGAGCAGTTCTTC
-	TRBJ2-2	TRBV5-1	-	CASSLGGTNTGELFF	TGCGCCAGCAGCTTAGGCGGGACGAACACCGGGGAGCTGTTTTTT
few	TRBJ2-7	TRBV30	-	CAWSPGGYEQYF	TGTGCCTGGAGTCCCGGGGGATACGAGCAGTACTTC
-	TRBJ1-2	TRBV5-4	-	CASSSGEYGYTF	TGTGCCAGCAGCTCCGGGGAGTATGGCTACACCTTC
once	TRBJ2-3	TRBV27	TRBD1	CASSLLALPGQGATDTQYF	TGTGCCAGCAGTTTACTCGCCTTACCGGGACAGGGGGCCACAGATACGCAGTATTTT
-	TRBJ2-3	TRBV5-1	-	CASSQGTQDTQYF	TGCGCCAGCAGCCAGGGGACCCAAGATACGCAGTATTTT